These T cell receptor beta chains were read from a single sample in a study of chemoradiotherapy in HPV16-positive cancers. TCRdb keeps only in-frame clones here, not all; method: immunoSEQ multiplex PCR. Of just under 7,000 clones in the sample, around 79% were seen once. The sample was taken from a patient who underwent chemoradiotherapy. The receptors were sampled from a human donor with HPV-associated anogenital cancer. CDR3s include the opening cysteine and the closing phenylalanine or tryptophan. Size tells how often a clone was seen (once, few, many) or the class of an expanded clone, and some rows leave it out.

TRBV4-3,NA,CASSQDAGGLHSETQYF
TRBV5-4,NA,CASSGGGTRYEQYF
TRBV20-1,NA,CSASAERVEYF
TRBV5-4,NA,CASSPGTYNSPLHF
TRBV19,NA,CASSIIGFNEKLFF
TRBV5-1,NA,CASSSGTGDYGYTF
TRBV11-2,NA,CASSPRDHEQYF
TRBV19,few,CASSTLRGTGKETQYF
TRBV27,few,CASSFGGRGDGYTF
TRBV7-2,NA,CASSSSGGPSYEQYF
TRBV20-1,NA,CSAVVKKEQYF
TRBV28,once,CASSLGGQLNQPQHF
TRBV19,NA,CASTMLGTPNTEAFF
TRBV28,NA,CASSQEGPNYGYTF
TRBV10-3,few,CAISAAVNTGELFF
TRBV5-6,NA,CASSPSRIATGELFF
TRBV18,NA,CASSPAGTTEAFF
TRBV4-2,NA,CASSQTWVNTEAFF
TRBV5-1,NA,CASSFGGPAMSSGNTIYF
TRBV5-1,once,CASSLAVSAFYNEQFF
TRBV4-1,NA,CASSQGETLWGSTEAFF
TRBV28,once,CASSLRTGRIQPQHF
TRBV14,NA,CASRGGQGDYTF
TRBV4-1,NA,CASSLGQGAGRSNQPQHF
TRBV5-1,NA,CASSLGQDNYGYTF
TRBV27,NA,CASKTGTWPQHF